This TCR beta chain was sequenced during a study of T cells after yellow fever vaccination. Study-level results: One caveat is that FACS-sorted repertoires could contain abundant clonotypes contaminating from the bulk population. Boosting was followed by the reappearance of most primary-vaccination clones (around 95% CD4, 88% CD8). The appearance of a small share of clonotypes in both CD4 and CD8 compartments was observed.

V lost 3 bases to trimming and J lost 9 bases, with 18 bases between them. The CDR3 consists of 13 residues. Germline CDR1 reads SQVTM; CDR2 reads ANQGSEA. There are a few counts of this clonotype. What it recognizes is unknown. TCRdb processed the 5' RACE reads anew with MiXCR; each CDR3 protein has one entry. The sample includes under 550,000 distinct CDR3 sequences, roughly 22% of them seen just once. This sequence joins TRBV29-1 and TRBJ2-7; TRBD2 might be the D (7 bases). The receptor was isolated from a man aged 18 to 29 who received the YFV17D yellow fever vaccine. This specimen consisted of PBMCs, obtained roughly 20 days after the first yellow fever vaccination. The CDR3 sequence: CSVEPPPGGAQYF. CDR3 sequence (DNA): TGCAGCGTTGAGCCTCCCCCGGGGGGCGCGCAGTACTTC.